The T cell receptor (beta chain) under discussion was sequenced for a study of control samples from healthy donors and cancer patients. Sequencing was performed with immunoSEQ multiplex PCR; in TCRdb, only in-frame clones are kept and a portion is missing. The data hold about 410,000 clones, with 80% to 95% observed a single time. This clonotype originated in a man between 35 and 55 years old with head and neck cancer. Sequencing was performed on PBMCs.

CDR3 protein: CASSDGGVNTEAFF. CDR3 DNA: TGTGCCAGCAGTGACGGAGGGGTGAACACTGAAGCTTTCTTT. The chain carries TRBV6-1 and TRBJ1-1, with D perhaps matching TRBD1 (5 bases). This CDR3 is 14 amino acids long. Germline CDR1 is MNHNS and CDR2 is SASEGT. V lost 3 bases and J lost 0, with 8 bases in between.